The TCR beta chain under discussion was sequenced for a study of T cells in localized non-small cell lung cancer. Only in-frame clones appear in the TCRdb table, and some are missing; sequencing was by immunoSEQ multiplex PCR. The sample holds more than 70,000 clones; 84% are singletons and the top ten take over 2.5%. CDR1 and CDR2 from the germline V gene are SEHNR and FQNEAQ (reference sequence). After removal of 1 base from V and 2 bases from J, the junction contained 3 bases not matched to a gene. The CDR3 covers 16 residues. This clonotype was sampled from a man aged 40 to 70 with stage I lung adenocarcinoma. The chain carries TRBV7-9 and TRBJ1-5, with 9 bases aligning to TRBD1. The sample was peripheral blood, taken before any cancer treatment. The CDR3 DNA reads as TGTGCCAGCAGCTTAGGGGACAGGGTAGGCAATCAGCCCCAGCATTTT. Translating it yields CASSLGDRVGNQPQHF. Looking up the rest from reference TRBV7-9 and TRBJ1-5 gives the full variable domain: DTGVSQNPRHKITKRGQNVTFRCDPISEHNRLYWYRQTLGQGPEFLTYFQNEAQLEKSRLLSDRFSAERPKGSFSTLEIQRTEQGDSAMYLCASSLGDRVGNQPQHFGDGTRLSIL.